The entry below gives a single T cell receptor beta chain sequence along with its context. Its antigen is unknown. TCRdb re-derived calls from the 5' RACE reads in MiXCR, one entry per CDR3 protein. The sample yields under 7,000 distinct CDR3 sequences, roughly 15% seen once. Time point of the sample: sample taken at primary tumor resection. The donor population consisted of some 67 patients with untreated, early-stage non-small cell lung cancer. Without sorting, whole RNA was sequenced from tumor, nontumor lung or frozen PBMC. The sample belongs to a study of spatial heterogeneity in lung cancer. About the research overall: TCR and UMI combinations that were unique each appeared, on average, more than ten times in raw reads.

The study, taken as a whole, reports: Expanded intratumoral alpha and beta TCR counts tracked tumor mutation counts. Ubiquitous and regional nonsynonymous mutations were each tracked by the matching count of ubiquitous or regional expanded TCRs.

The CDR3 totals 16 residues. Germline CDR1 SGHNT, CDR2 YYREEE (reference sequence). V was clipped by 0 bases and J by 4 bases, with 16 bases between them. V usage is TRBV5-4 and J usage is TRBJ1-1, with D unclear. The TCR comes from a male donor with early-stage non-small cell lung cancer. Material: lung tumor tissue, obtained at surgery. CDR3 region: CASSLESSHRGTEAFF. In nucleotides, the CDR3 is TGTGCCAGCAGCTTGGAGTCCTCGCACCGGGGCACTGAAGCTTTCTTT.